This TCR beta chain emerged from a study of response to subunit inactivated influenza vaccine. TCRdb fed the RT-PCR reads into MiXCR, producing one record per CDR3 protein. Of around 750,000 distinct CDR3 sequences in the sample, about 20% were seen once. This clonotype appeared a few times. The receptor was derived from a man aged 45 to 65 who received an inactivated influenza vaccine. The material was PBMCs from blood, obtained 5 days after vaccination.

The CDR3: CASSRRDRGRETF. Written as DNA, the CDR3 is TGTGCCAGCAGCCGACGGGACAGGGGCAGGGAAACCTTC. The rearrangement uses TRBV12-3 or TRBV12-4 and TRBJ1-2, with 10 bases identical to TRBD1. This CDR3 has 13 residues. V gave up 6 bases and J gave up 14 bases; unmatched junction bases: 12.